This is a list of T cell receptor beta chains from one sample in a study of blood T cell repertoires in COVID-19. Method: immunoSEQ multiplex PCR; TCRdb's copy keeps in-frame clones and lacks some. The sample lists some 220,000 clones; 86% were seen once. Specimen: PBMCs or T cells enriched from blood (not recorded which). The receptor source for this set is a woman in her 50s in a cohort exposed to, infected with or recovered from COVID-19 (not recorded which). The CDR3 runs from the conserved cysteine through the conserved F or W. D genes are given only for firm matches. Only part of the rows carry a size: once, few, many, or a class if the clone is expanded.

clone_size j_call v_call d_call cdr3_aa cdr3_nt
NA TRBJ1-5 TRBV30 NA CAWSGKSNQPQHF TGTGCCTGGTCAGGGAAGAGCAATCAGCCCCAGCATTTT
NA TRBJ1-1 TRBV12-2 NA CASRLYPGTEAFF TGTGCAAGTCGCTTATATCCCGGCACTGAAGCTTTCTTT
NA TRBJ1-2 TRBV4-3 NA CASSQGRSVLYGYTF TGCGCCAGCAGCCAAGGCCGAAGCGTCCTCTATGGCTACACCTTC
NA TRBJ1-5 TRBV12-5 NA CASGLGYGVGGENQPQHF TGTGCTAGTGGTTTGGGATATGGGGTAGGGGGGGAAAATCAGCCCCAGCATTTT
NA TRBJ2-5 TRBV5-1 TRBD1 CASSSEGQGGETQYF TGCGCCAGCAGCTCCGAGGGACAGGGGGGAGAGACCCAGTACTTC
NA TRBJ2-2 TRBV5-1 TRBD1 CASSLWGVTGTNTGELFF TGCGCCAGCAGCTTGTGGGGAGTGACAGGGACGAACACCGGGGAGCTGTTTTTT
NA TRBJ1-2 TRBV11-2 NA CASSPGFVGGYGYTF TGTGCCAGCAGCCCAGGGTTTGTGGGTGGCTATGGCTACACCTTC
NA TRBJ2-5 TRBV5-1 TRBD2 CASSPSLAGGLGETQYF TGCGCCAGCAGTCCCTCGCTAGCGGGGGGGCTTGGGGAGACCCAGTACTTC
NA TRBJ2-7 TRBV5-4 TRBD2 CASSPTSGDLSYEQYF TGTGCCAGCAGTCCGACTAGCGGGGACCTCTCCTACGAGCAGTACTTC
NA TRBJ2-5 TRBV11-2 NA CASSLQALSETQYF TGTGCCAGCAGCTTACAGGCCCTAAGTGAGACCCAGTACTTC
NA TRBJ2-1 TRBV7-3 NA CASSFGGFDEQFF TGTGCCAGCAGCTTTGGAGGGTTCGATGAGCAGTTCTTC
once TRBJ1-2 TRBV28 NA CASSVNIQGGYTF TGTGCCAGCAGCGTGAACATACAGGGTGGCTACACCTTC
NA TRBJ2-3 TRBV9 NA CASSEVGDTGYTQYF TGTGCCAGCAGCGAAGTCGGGGACACCGGATATACGCAGTATTTT
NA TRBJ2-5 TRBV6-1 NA CASSEIASRETQYF TGTGCCAGCAGTGAAATAGCGTCCCGGGAGACCCAGTACTTC
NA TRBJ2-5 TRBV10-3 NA CAISQGLETQYF TGTGCCATCAGTCAGGGATTAGAGACCCAGTACTTC
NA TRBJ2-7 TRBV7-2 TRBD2 CASSMGLAHTYEQYF TGTGCCAGCAGCATGGGACTAGCGCATACCTACGAGCAGTACTTC
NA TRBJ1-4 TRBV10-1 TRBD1 CASAPGTGGEKLFF TGCGCCAGCGCTCCCGGGACAGGGGGCGAAAAACTGTTTTTT
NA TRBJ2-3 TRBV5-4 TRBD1 CASSHGQGKIDTQYF TGTGCCAGCAGCCATGGACAGGGGAAGATAGATACGCAGTATTTT
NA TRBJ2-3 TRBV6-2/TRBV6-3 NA CASSYYQGRTDTQYF TGTGCCAGCAGTTATTATCAGGGGCGTACAGATACGCAGTATTTT
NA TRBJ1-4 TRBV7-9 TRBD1 CASSRDRENEKLFF TGTGCCAGCAGCCGCGACAGGGAAAATGAAAAACTGTTTTTT
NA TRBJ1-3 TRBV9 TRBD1 CASSVQGQGSGNTIYF TGTGCCAGCAGCGTACAGGGACAGGGCTCTGGAAACACCATATATTTT
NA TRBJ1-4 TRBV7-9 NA CASSLHSPEKLFF TGTGCCAGCAGCTTACACTCACCTGAAAAACTGTTTTTT
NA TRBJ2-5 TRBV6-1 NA CASKVGGGQETQYF TGTGCCAGCAAAGTCGGGGGAGGACAAGAGACCCAGTACTTC
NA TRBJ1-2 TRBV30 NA CAWRDLGLGWSGAGGYGYTF TGTGCCTGGAGGGACCTTGGGTTGGGTTGGTCAGGAGCGGGGGGCTATGGCTACACCTTC
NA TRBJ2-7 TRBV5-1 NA CASSLAVPFLYEQYF TGCGCCAGCAGCTTAGCGGTTCCCTTTCTTTACGAGCAGTACTTC
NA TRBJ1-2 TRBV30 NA CAWTPGGAQGYTF TGTGCCTGGACCCCTGGGGGGGCTCAAGGCTACACCTTC
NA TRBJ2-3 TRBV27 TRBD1 CASSLQGSRGHTQYF TGTGCCAGCAGTCTACAGGGGTCTCGGGGCCATACGCAGTATTTT
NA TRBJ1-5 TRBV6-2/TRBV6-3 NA CASSFSRNQPQHF TGTGCCAGCAGTTTTTCTCGGAATCAGCCCCAGCATTTT
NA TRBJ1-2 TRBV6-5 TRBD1 CASSSPGQANYGYTF TGTGCCAGCAGCTCCCCGGGACAGGCCAACTATGGCTACACCTTC
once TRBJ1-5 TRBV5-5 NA CASGGGVEGQPQHF TGTGCCAGCGGGGGAGGGGTAGAGGGACAGCCCCAGCATTTT
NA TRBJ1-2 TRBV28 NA CASSPGQHGYTF TGTGCCAGCAGTCCGGGTCAGCATGGCTACACCTTC
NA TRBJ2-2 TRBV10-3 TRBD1 CAIRPGTANTGELFF TGTGCCATCAGACCCGGGACAGCGAACACCGGGGAGCTGTTTTTT
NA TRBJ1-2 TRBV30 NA CAWSVSIGTSYTF TGTGCCTGGAGTGTCTCGATCGGGACATCCTACACCTTC
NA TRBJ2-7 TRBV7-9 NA CASSPAVRPYEQYF TGTGCCAGCAGCCCAGCGGTCAGGCCCTACGAGCAGTACTTC
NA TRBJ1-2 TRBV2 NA CASSPDLYGYTF TGTGCCAGCAGTCCCGACTTGTATGGCTACACCTTC